The sequence of this TCR beta chain was determined in a study of shared clonotypes between healthy human individuals (dated by TCRdb to about 2020). At the level of the whole study: The cohort included a few men and a couple of women between 18 and 49 years of age. For each donor, three plates each were used for CD4 naive and CD4 memory, two plates were used for CD8 naive, and one plate was used for CD8 memory. To estimate repertoire size and how much clonotype sharing occurs between individuals, the study deeply sequenced the blood TCR repertoires of about 5 healthy adults. Different laboratories and diverse techniques were used to prepare libraries and sequence TCR repertoires, to increase sequencing depth and limit assay-specific biases. Per donor, leukapheresis produced somewhere between about 0.94 and 9.5 billion PBMCs.

The trim is 4 bases for V and 6 bases for J, with a gap of 12 bases between the germline ends. The germline V gene sets CDR1 to SGDLS and CDR2 to YYNGEE. Including cysteine and phenylalanine, the CDR3 has 13 amino acids. The entry retains the CDR3 DNA only, 39 bases that are in frame from base 1. The donors were healthy, HIV-negative adults with no recently reported acute infections or vaccinations. Only Caucasian adults living in Nashville, Tennessee, USA were represented among the donors. CD4+ T cells were enriched by magnetic negative selection; naive cells were then positively selected on CD45RA, and the negative fraction formed the memory subset. After blood collection by leukapheresis, PBMCs were isolated using Ficoll-Histopaque density gradient centrifugation and then cryopreserved in the vapor phase of liquid nitrogen. Analytical flow cytometry was used to check the purity and quantity of each magnetically sorted T cell population. Genomic DNA was isolated from every sorted fraction and measured by UV absorbance on a Nanodrop 2000c.

General conclusions and limits of the study: Because the study included a small number of donors, the genetic and exposure-history diversity represented was limited. Naive subsets generally had larger estimated clonotype richness than memory subsets did. Clonotypes shared by all four sorted-subset donors showed higher generation probabilities than non-shared clonotypes. Incomplete sequencing was indicated by rarefaction of sorted-subset datasets, despite the large sequencing depth. Sampling was limited to blood, and TCR repertoires in tissue likely differ from TCR repertoires in blood. Across a few donors, about 4.5% of naive CD4, 3.5% of naive CD8, about 2% of memory CD4, and roughly 0.4% of memory CD8 clonotypes were shared. Based on pairwise subsampling, the degree of clonotype sharing among donors was expected to be affected by sequencing depth.

Using the deep immunoSEQ assay, TCR CDR3 regions were amplified from genomic DNA by multiplex PCR. Extracted genomic DNA from each cell subset was spread evenly across all wells of several immunoSEQ 96-well plates, with each plate serving as a replicate. Each replicate PCR for sorted subsets received about 200 ng genomic DNA, equal to tens of thousands of T cell genomes. The purified libraries were quantified using a Qubit 3.0 fluorometer, sized with a Bioanalyzer 2100, and then quantified again using the KAPA Library Quantification kit. Every immunoSEQ 96-well plate was sequenced on a dedicated single-read 150-cycle Illumina NextSeq 550 flow cell. In the authors' own workflow: Because only junctional sequences without quality scores were contained in the immunoSEQ output, filtering matching that applied to full-length reads could not be performed. Sequences were annotated with PyIR, a Python wrapper for IgBLAST v1.9, using IMGT germline references to assign V/J genes and CDR3. Any read was removed if the V/J assignment was weak (E-value above 1e-6), the CDR3 was missing, or the read contained stop codons, out-of-frame junctions, or ambiguous translated residues. V3J clonotypes were defined as sequences sharing an identical inferred V gene, J gene, and CDR3 amino acid sequence. Percentage overlap between repertoires was computed as shared unique clonotypes divided by the size of the smaller repertoire. Repertoire richness was assessed with RTK rarefaction, the Chao1 estimator, and Recon v2.1 estimates of unobserved clonotypes. Generation probabilities for all TCRbeta clonotypes obtained by the gDNA method from a few donors were computed using OLGA. TCRdb carries this immuneACCESS record with in-frame sequences only. Its versions omit some clonotypes, under half of them owing to an unresolved V gene in the studies checked, with the rest unexplained. From that table come the V and J calls and clone size; the DNA was used to work out D and trimming. This sample has about 2.4 million clones in its table, and roughly 93% of those were observed once. The ten top clones hold about 0.38% of the sample.

Comments on this clone: The antigen this receptor binds is unknown. There are no base qualities to consult, and no much larger clone falls within one base.

The sample comprised naive CD4+ T cells from PBMCs. The sample's cell subset or site, from its label and the paper: CD45RA+ positively selected. The TCR sequence derives from a man aged 18 to 29 in good health. Some clones in this sample may be carry-over from other donors' samples. This sequence uses TRBV9 and TRBJ2-3, with no confident D gene call. The CDR3 amino acid sequence is: CASSLSFADTQYF. The DNA sequence is TGTGCCAGCAGCCTATCTTTTGCCGATACGCAGTATTTT. The full variable domain, with segments outside the CDR3 supplied by the reference TRBV9 and TRBJ2-3 proteins, appears as DSGVTQTPKHLITATGQRVTLRCSPRSGDLSVYWYQQSLDQGLQFLIQYYNGEERAKGNILERFSAQQFPDLHSELNLSSLELGDSALYFCASSLSFADTQYFGPGTRLTVL.